This T cell receptor (beta chain) was obtained from a study of blood T cell repertoires in COVID-19. Looking at the study overall: Acute and convalescent COVID-19 specimens originated in the United States, Italy and Spain. In each case, the material was cDNA or gDNA derived from T cells, B-cell-depleted T cells, or PBMCs.

Germline trimming cut 0 bases from V and 8 bases from J; bases unmatched to any gene: 5. Germline V gene lookup returns CDR1 GTSNPN and CDR2 SVGIG (reference sequence). This CDR3 spans 14 amino acids. Original data processing: Estimated nucleated cell counts came from reference gene primer amplification. Produced via immunoSEQ multiplex PCR; TCRdb's table is partial and in-frame only. D and trimming were read from the DNA, whereas the V and J calls and clone size are those reported in that table. Of 250,000 to 300,000 clones in the sample, approximately 89% were seen once. The source is a woman aged 25 to 45 with COVID-19, enrolled during active disease. Sequenced sample: peripheral blood. The J gene is TRBJ2-1, the V gene TRBV30; 9 positions match TRBD2. The CDR3 DNA is TGTGCCTGGAGTGTACTACTAGCGGGCGATGAGCAGTTCTTC. Protein sequence: CAWSVLLAGDEQFF. Based on the CDR3 plus reference TRBV30 and TRBJ2-1, the full variable domain is SQTIHQWPATLVQPVGSPLSLECTVEGTSNPNLYWYRQAAGRGLQLLFYSVGIGQISSEVPQNLSASRPQDRQFILSSKKLLLSDSGFYLCAWSVLLAGDEQFFGPGTRLTVL.